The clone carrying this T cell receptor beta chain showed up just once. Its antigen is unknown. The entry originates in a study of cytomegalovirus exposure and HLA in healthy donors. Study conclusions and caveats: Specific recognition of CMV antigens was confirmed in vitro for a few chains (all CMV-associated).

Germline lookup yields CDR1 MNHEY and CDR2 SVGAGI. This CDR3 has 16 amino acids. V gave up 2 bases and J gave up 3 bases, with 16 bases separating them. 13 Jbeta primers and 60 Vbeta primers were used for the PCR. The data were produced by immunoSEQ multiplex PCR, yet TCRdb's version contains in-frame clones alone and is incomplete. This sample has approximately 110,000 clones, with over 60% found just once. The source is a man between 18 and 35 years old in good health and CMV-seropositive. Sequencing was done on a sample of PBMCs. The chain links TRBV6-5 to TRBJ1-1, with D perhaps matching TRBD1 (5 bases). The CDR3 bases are TGTGCCAGCAGTTACCGAATCGGGGGTAGGGACACTGAAGCTTTCTTT. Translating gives CASSYRIGGRDTEAFF.